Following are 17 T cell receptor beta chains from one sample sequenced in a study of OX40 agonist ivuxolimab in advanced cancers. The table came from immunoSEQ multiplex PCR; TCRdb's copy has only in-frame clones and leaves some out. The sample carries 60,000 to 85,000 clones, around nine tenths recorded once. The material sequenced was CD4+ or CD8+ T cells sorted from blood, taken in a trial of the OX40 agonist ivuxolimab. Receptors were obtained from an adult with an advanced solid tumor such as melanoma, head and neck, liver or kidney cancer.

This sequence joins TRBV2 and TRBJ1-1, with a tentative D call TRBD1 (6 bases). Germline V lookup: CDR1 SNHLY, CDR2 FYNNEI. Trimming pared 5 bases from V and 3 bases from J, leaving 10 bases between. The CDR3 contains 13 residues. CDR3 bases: TGTGCCAGCAGTCCGCAGGGGTACACTGAAGCTTTCTTT. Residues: CASSPQGYTEAFF.

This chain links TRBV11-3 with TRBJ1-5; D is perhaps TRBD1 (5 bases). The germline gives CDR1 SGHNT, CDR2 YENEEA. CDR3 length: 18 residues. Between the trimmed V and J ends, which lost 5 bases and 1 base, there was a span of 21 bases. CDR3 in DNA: TGTGCCAGCAGCAAAAGGACATCCCAATCCCGGAGCAATCAGCCCCAGCATTTT. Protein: CASSKRTSQSRSNQPQHF.

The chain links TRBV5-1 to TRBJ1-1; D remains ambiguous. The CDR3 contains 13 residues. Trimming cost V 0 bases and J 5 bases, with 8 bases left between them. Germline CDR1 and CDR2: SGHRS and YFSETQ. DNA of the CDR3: TGCGCCAGCAGCTTGGATGGGAAAACTGAAGCTTTCTTT. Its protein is CASSLDGKTEAFF.

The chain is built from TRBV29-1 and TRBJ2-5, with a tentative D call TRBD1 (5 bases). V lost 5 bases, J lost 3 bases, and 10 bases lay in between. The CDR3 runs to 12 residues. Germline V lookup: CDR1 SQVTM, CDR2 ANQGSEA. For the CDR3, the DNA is TGCAGCGTTACAGGAGTCGAAGAGACCCAGTACTTC. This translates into CSVTGVEETQYF.

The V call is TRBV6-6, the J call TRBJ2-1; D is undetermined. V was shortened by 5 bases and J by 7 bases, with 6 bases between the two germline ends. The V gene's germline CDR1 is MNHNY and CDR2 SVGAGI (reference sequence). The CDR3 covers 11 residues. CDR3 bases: TGTGCCAGCAGTCCCAAAAATGAGCAGTTCTTC. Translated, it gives CASSPKNEQFF.

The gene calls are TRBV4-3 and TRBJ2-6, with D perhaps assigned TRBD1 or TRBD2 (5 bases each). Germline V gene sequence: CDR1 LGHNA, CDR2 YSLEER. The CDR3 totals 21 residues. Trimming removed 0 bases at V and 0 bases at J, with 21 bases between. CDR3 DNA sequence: TGCGCCAGCAGCCAAGATGTATTGGGGGTCCTTCCCTTCTCTGGGGCCAACGTCCTGACTTTC. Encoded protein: CASSQDVLGVLPFSGANVLTF.

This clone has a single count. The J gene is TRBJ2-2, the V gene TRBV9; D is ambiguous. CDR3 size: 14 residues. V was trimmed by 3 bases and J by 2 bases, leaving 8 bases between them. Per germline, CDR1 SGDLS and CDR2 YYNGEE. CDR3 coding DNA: TGTGCCAGCAGCGCCCGACTCAACACCGGGGAGCTGTTTTTT. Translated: CASSARLNTGELFF.

The CDR3 DNA is TGCGCCAGCAGCTGGACAGGGAGTACCTCCTACAATGAGCAGTTCTTC. It is translated as CASSWTGSTSYNEQFF. The V gene is TRBV5-1, the J gene TRBJ2-1; TRBD1 matches 8 bases. The CDR3 consists of 16 residues. Germline V gives CDR1 SGHRS, CDR2 YFSETQ. Unmatched junction bases numbered 5, after V lost 3 bases and J lost 0 bases.

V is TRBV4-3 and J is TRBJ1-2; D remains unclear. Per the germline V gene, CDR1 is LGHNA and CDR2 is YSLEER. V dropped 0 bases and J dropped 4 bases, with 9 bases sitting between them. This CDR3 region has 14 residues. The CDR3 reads CASSQDSTIYGYTF. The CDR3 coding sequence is TGCGCCAGCAGCCAAGACAGCACAATCTATGGCTACACCTTC.

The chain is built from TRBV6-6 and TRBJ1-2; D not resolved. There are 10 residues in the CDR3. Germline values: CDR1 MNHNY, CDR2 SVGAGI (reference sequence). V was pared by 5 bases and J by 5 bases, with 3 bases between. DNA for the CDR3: TGTGCCAGCAGTCAGTATGGCTACACCTTC. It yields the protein CASSQYGYTF.

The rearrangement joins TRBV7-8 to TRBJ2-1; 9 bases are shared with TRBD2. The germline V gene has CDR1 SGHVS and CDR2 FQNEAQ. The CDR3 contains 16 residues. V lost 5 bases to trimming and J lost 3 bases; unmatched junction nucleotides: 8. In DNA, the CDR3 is TGTGCCAGCAGCACGATAGCGGGAGCCCTCTACAATGAGCAGTTCTTC. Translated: CASSTIAGALYNEQFF. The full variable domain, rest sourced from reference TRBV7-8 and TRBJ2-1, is GAGVSQSPRYKVAKRGQDVALRCDPISGHVSLFWYQQALGQGPEFLTYFQNEAQLDKSGLPSDRFFAERPEGSVSTLKIQRTQQEDSAVYLCASSTIAGALYNEQFFGPGTRLTVL.

The CDR3 DNA is TGTGCCGCGATGACACCGTTGAACACTGAAGCTTTCTTT. Translating it yields CAAMTPLNTEAFF. The V and J genes are TRBV10-3 and TRBJ1-1; no reliable D call. CDR1 and CDR2 (germline): ENHRY, SYGVKD. The CDR3 is 13 amino acids. The V and J ends lost 11 bases and 0 bases respectively, with 13 bases between them.

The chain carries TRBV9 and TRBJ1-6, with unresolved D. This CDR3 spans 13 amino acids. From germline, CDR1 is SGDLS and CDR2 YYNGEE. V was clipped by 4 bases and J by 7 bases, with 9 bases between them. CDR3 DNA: TGTGCCAGCAGCTCTGGGCCCAATTCACCCCTCCACTTT. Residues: CASSSGPNSPLHF.

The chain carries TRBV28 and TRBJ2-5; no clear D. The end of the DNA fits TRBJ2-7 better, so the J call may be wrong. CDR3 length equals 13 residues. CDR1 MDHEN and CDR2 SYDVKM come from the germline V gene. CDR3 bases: TGTGCCAGCAGTTTAAGCATCCGCTACGAGCAGTACTTC. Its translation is CASSLSIRYEQYF.

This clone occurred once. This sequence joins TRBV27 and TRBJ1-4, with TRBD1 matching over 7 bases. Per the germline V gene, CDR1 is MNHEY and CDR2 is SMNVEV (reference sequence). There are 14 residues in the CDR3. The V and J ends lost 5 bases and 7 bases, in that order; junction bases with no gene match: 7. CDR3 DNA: TGTGCCAGCAGTCATCAGACAGGGTCTGAAAAACTGTTTTTT. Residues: CASSHQTGSEKLFF.

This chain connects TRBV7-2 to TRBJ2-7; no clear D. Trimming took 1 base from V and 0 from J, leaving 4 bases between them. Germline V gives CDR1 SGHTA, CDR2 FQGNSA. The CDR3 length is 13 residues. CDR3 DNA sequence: TGTGCCAGCAGCTTAGGTGTCTCCTACGAGCAGTACTTC. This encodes CASSLGVSYEQYF.

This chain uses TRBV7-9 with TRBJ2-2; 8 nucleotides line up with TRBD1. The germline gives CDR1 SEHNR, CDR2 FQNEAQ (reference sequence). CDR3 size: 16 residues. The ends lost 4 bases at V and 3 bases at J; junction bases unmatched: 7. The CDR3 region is CASSYIPGGDTGELFF. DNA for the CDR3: TGTGCCAGCAGCTATATCCCAGGGGGCGACACCGGGGAGCTGTTTTTT.